This TCR beta chain was sequenced for a study of cytomegalovirus exposure and HLA in healthy donors. Study results and limitations: An assumption of roughly uniform sequencing depth across donors underlay the presence/absence analyses. No immune exposure information besides CMV serostatus was available.

60 Vbeta and 13 Jbeta primers were used in PCR. Clones were read by immunoSEQ multiplex PCR, and TCRdb kept only the in-frame ones, dropping some. Altogether about 140,000 clones are present, around 70% being singletons, with the ten largest covering about 1.5%. The CDR3 contains 14 residues. J was trimmed by 6 bases and V by 5 bases; bases with no gene match: 6. Germline V lookup: CDR1 SEHNR, CDR2 FQNEAQ (reference sequence). There are a few counts of this clone. Its antigen remains unidentified. Sequences were obtained from PBMCs. This chain connects TRBV7-9 to TRBJ2-1; 8 bases line up with TRBD2. This sequence originates from a woman under 40 in good health and CMV-seronegative. CDR3 loop: CASSLTSDFNEQFF. The CDR3 DNA is TGTGCCAGCAGCCTGACTAGCGACTTCAATGAGCAGTTCTTC.